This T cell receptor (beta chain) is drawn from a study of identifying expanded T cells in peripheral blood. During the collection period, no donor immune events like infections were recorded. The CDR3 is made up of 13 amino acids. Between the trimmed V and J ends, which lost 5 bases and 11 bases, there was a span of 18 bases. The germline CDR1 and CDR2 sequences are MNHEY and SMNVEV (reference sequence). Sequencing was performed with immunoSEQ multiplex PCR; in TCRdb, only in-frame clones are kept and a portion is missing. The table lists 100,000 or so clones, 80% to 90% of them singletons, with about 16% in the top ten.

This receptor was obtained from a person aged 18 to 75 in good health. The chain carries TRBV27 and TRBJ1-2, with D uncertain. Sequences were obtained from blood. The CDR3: CASSPSRFEVYTF. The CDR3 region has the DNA TGTGCCAGCAGTCCATCTAGATTCGAGGTTTACACCTTC.